The T cell receptor (beta chain) described here comes from a study of blood T cells in healthy people across ages. On the study more broadly: For every two T cells, template switching captured about one barcoded beta molecule.

About this clonotype itself: What it recognizes is unknown.

The use of a sample-barcoded 5' primer and a J-beta primer mix characterized a second PCR of roughly 6 to 12 cycles. Via MiXCR, TCRdb re-called the 5' RACE reads, giving one row per CDR3 protein. This sample carries 1.5 million to 2 million distinct CDR3 sequences, about 30% of them seen once, and the ten largest clones take about 7.7%. Isolation recovered at least 7 million PBMCs from every sample. Deletions cut 4 bases from V and 0 bases from J, with 15 bases between. Germline loops: CDR1 MNHNS, CDR2 SASEGT. The CDR3 runs to 17 residues. Broader study findings: Reliance upon unsorted PBMCs precluded definitive naive versus antigen-experienced comparison. Estimates based on one million T cells were treated as lower bounds.

The rearrangement uses TRBV6-1 and TRBJ2-2; D is unresolved. This clonotype was sampled from a woman in her thirties in good health. Sequenced input: blood. This CDR3 is CASSGALPPSNTGELFF. The DNA for the CDR3 is TGTGCCAGCAGTGGAGCGTTGCCCCCTTCGAACACCGGGGAGCTGTTTTTT.